This entry is about one TCR beta chain. 60 Vbeta and 13 Jbeta primers were used in PCR. Measured with immunoSEQ multiplex PCR; TCRdb has only the in-frame clones, and not every one. The table records about 120,000 clones, around three quarters of them present only once. CDR3 length: 13 residues. The germline CDR1 and CDR2 sequences are LGHNT and FRNRAP. The ends were cut back, 3 bases at V and 4 bases at J, with 9 bases in the middle. The data stem from a study of cytomegalovirus exposure and HLA in healthy donors. The overall study: A previous analysis identified fewer than 130 million unique TCR beta sequences derived from 180 million or so T cells.

The chain recombines TRBV12-5 with TRBJ1-1; D is unresolved. The origin of this receptor is a man in his forties or fifties in good health and CMV-seropositive. Sequencing used PBMCs. The CDR3 region is CASGLGGSTEAFF. As DNA, the CDR3 is TGTGCTAGTGGTTTAGGAGGGAGCACTGAAGCTTTCTTT. Full variable domain (outside the CDR3, taken from reference TRBV12-5 and TRBJ1-1): DARVTQTPRHKVTEMGQEVTMRCQPILGHNTVFWYRQTMMQGLELLAYFRNRAPLDDSGMPKDRFSAEMPDATLATLKIQPSEPRDSAVYFCASGLGGSTEAFFGQGTRLTVV.